The 14 T cell receptor beta chains given below trace back to one sample, sequenced in a study of Graves' ophthalmopathy and Graves' hyperthyroidism (dated by TCRdb to 2017 to 2018). Sequencing used an Illumina HiSeq 2000. For repertoire sequencing, TCR beta CDR3 regions were amplified from RNA transcripts. The first round of RT-PCR was done with HTBI primers and the Qiagen OneStep RT-PCR kit, and was followed by a second round of multiplex PCR, then size selection and purification. Through fastp at Q25 and MiXCR, TCRdb rebuilt clones from the public reads, retaining in-frame beta chains. Rows with one shared CDR3 protein collapse into an entry with the most common genes and DNA. The sample table holds hundreds of thousands of distinct CDR3 sequences, of which about 20% were seen once. Approximately 7% of the sample belongs to the ten largest clones. The sample was peripheral blood. These receptors originate from a woman aged 18-30 years with stable Graves' hyperthyroidism. Some clones in this sample may be carry-over from other donors' samples. Donor details come from another sample of the same person, matched by shared clones.

This clonotype came up many times. The chain has TRBV7-2 and TRBJ1-2; D might be TRBD1 (5 bases). The V end was cut by 5 bases, the J end by 8 bases, with 18 bases between. The germline V gene has CDR1 SGHTA and CDR2 FQGNSA. The CDR3 runs to 14 residues. The CDR3 loop reads CASSPRQSQGGYTF. The CDR3 DNA is TGTGCCAGCAGCCCCCGACAGTCCCAGGGAGGCTACACCTTC.

The genes are TRBV6-1 and TRBJ1-2, with 10 nucleotides matching TRBD1. This CDR3 comprises 15 residues. V trimming: 6 bases; J trimming: 7 bases; junction bases outside the gene matches: 11. In germline, CDR1 is MNHNS, CDR2 SASEGT. CDR3 sequence: CASRTPTGGIGGYTF. CDR3 DNA: TGTGCCAGCAGAACCCCGACAGGGGGCATCGGTGGCTACACCTTC.

The V and J genes are TRBV12-3 or TRBV12-4 and TRBJ2-5, with 7 bases that match TRBD1. CDR3 length: 15 residues. The V and J ends lost 5 bases and 5 bases, in that order; junction bases with no gene match: 11. CDR3 amino acids: CASSDRAEPGETQYF. In DNA, the CDR3 is TGTGCCAGCAGTGACAGGGCCGAGCCGGGGGAGACCCAGTACTTC.

V and J are TRBV2 and TRBJ1-6; D gene ambiguous. The V end was cut by 1 base, the J end by 8 bases, with 15 bases between. Germline V CDR1 and CDR2: SNHLY, FYNNEI. CDR3 length: 16 residues. The CDR3: CASSEVRPYSDSPLHF. The CDR3 DNA reads TGTGCCAGCAGTGAAGTTAGGCCCTATTCTGATTCACCCCTCCACTTT.

The genes are TRBV5-1 and TRBJ1-6, with 8 bases fitting TRBD1. The germline V gene has CDR1 SGHRS and CDR2 YFSETQ. V was pared by 3 bases and J by 2 bases, with 4 bases of the junction left unmatched. This CDR3 has 16 amino acids. The CDR3 sequence is CASSYGQGAYNSPLHF. CDR3 nucleotide sequence: TGCGCCAGCAGCTATGGACAGGGCGCCTATAATTCACCCCTCCACTTT.

This clonotype was recorded at least ten times. The rearrangement links TRBV12-3 or TRBV12-4 to TRBJ2-4; 7 nucleotides align to TRBD1. With V trimmed by 5 bases and J by 3 bases, 10 bases remained unmatched. The CDR3 consists of 16 residues. The CDR3 bases are TGTGCCAGCAGTCCGCCCGGGACAGAGGGCAAAAACATTCAGTACTTC. Translated: CASSPPGTEGKNIQYF.

In its sample, this clonotype was seen many times. This chain uses TRBV6-1 with TRBJ2-6; D may be TRBD1 (6 bases). The CDR3 consists of 16 residues. V lost 0 bases, J lost 0 bases, and 6 bases lay in between. CDR1 is MNHNS, CDR2 SASEGT, per germline. The CDR3 reads CASSEATGSGANVLTF. CDR3 bases: TGTGCCAGCAGTGAAGCGACAGGCTCTGGGGCCAACGTCCTGACTTTC.

There are many counts of this clonotype. The chain uses TRBV5-5 and TRBJ1-5; D gene ambiguous. Germline V gene sequence: CDR1 SGHKS, CDR2 YYEKEE (reference sequence). The ends were cut back, 4 bases at V and 0 bases at J, with 11 bases in the middle. The CDR3 has 15 residues. The CDR3 here is CASSPGRHSNQPQHF. The CDR3 DNA is TGTGCCAGCAGCCCCGGACGGCATAGCAATCAGCCCCAGCATTTT.

This clonotype was counted many times. The chain recombines TRBV30 with TRBJ1-3; tentatively, D is TRBD1 (6 bases). Deletions cut 0 bases from V and 2 bases from J, with 8 bases between. Germline lookup yields CDR1 GTSNPN and CDR2 SVGIG (reference sequence). This CDR3 has 14 residues. The CDR3 region is CAWSVGGTGNTIYF. The CDR3 DNA reads TGTGCCTGGAGTGTCGGGGGCACTGGAAACACCATATATTTT.

This clonotype occurred many times. The chain couples TRBV7-2 to TRBJ1-2; a weak D match, TRBD1 (6 bases). CDR3 length: 16 residues. The V gene lost 1 base and the J gene lost 0 bases, with 12 bases spanning the gap. CDR1 and CDR2 (germline): SGHTA, FQGNSA. The CDR3 region has the DNA TGTGCCAGCAGCTTAGTGAGACAGGCTCCTAACTATGGCTACACCTTC. Translated: CASSLVRQAPNYGYTF.

In this sample, this clonotype turned up many times. The V gene is TRBV10-3, the J gene TRBJ1-1; D perhaps matches TRBD1 (6 bases). V dropped 3 bases and J dropped 5 bases, with 19 bases sitting between them. The CDR3 is 16 residues long. The germline V gene encodes CDR1 ENHRY and CDR2 SYGVKD. In DNA form, the CDR3 reads TGTGCCATCAGTGATAACCGGGACACGGGGAGGACTGAAGCTTTCTTT. As protein: CAISDNRDTGRTEAFF.

This clonotype occurred many times. The gene calls are TRBV20-1 and TRBJ1-2, with D possibly being TRBD1 (6 bases). V lost 6 bases and J 8 bases, leaving 19 bases between the germline ends. CDR3 size: 13 residues. Per the germline V gene, CDR1 is DFQATT and CDR2 is SNEGSKA (reference sequence). The CDR3 here is CSALQGSVGGYTF. The CDR3 DNA reads as TGCAGTGCCCTACAGGGATCGGTAGGCGGCTACACCTTC.

The chain employs TRBV6-5 and TRBJ2-7, with TRBD2 matching over 8 bases. The V and J ends lost 0 bases and 3 bases, in that order; junction bases with no gene match: 7. This CDR3 comprises 16 residues. The germline gives CDR1 MNHEY, CDR2 SVGAGI. CDR3 bases: TGTGCCAGCAGTTACTCGGGGAGGGCGGGAGGCTACGAGCAGTACTTC. This codes for CASSYSGRAGGYEQYF.

In this sample, this clonotype turned up a few times. The junction does not match germline at one end; this may be a read error. The gene calls are TRBV4-1 and TRBJ2-7; 9 bases line up with TRBD1. Germline V CDR1 and CDR2: MGHRA, YSYEKL. This CDR3 is 17 amino acids long. The CDR3 loop is CASNQGKSGTGPYEQYF. DNA for the CDR3: TGCGCCAGCAACCAAGGAAAGTCAGGGACAGGGCCCTACGAGCAGTACTTC.